This T cell receptor (beta chain) was recorded in a study of tumor-infiltrating lymphocytes in oesophageal squamous cell carcinoma (dated by TCRdb to between 2015 and 2016). Turning to this clonotype: The specificity of this receptor is unknown. There are no base qualities to consult, and no much larger clone falls within one base.

Library creation used PCR. The sequencing machine was an Illumina HiSeq 2000. TCRdb reprocessed the public reads (quality trimming at Q25 with fastp, clone calling with MiXCR) and kept in-frame beta chains. Here each entry gathers all rows of one CDR3 protein and keeps the most common genes and DNA. In this sample the table shows some 20,000 distinct CDR3 sequences, 50% of which occur a single time. The ten biggest clones cover around 20% of the sample. Measured from the cysteine to the phenylalanine, the CDR3 is 17 residues long. Of the read, only the CDR3 DNA is kept; its 51 bases are in frame from base 1. From the germline V gene, CDR1 is SGHNT and CDR2 is YENEEA. The junction shows trimming of 3 bases on V and 5 bases on J, and the gene matches do not reach 9 bases of it.

This TCR derives from a male donor with esophageal squamous cell carcinoma. What was sequenced was esophageal tumor tissue. The receptor chain draws on TRBV11-3 and TRBJ2-2; 10 central bases correspond to TRBD2. The CDR3 is CASSLTVTSGLTGELFF. The nucleotide sequence is TGTGCCAGCAGCTTGACGGTGACTAGCGGGTTGACCGGGGAGCTGTTTTTT.